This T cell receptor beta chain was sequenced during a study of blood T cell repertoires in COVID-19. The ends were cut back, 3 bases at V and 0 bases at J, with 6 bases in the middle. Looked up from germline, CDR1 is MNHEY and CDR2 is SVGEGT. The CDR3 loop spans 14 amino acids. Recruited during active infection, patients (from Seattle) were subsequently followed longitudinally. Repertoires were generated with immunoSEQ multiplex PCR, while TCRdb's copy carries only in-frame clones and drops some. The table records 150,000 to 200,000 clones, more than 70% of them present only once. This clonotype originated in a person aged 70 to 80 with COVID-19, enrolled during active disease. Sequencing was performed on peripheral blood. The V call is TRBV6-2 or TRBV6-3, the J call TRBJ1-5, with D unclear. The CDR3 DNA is TGTGCCAGCAGTTATTTCAATAGCAATCAGCCCCAGCATTTT. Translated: CASSYFNSNQPQHF.